The 5 T cell receptor beta chains presented below share a single source sample, sequenced in a study of vaccination effects on CD4 cells after COVID-19 (dated 2022 in TCRdb). Library preparation used the immunoSEQ multiplex PCR assay. Held by TCRdb, this immuneACCESS table contains in-frame sequences only and omits some clones. Under half of the omission traces to an unresolved V gene where checked; the cause of the rest is unknown. This sample is represented by 40,000 to 55,000 clones; roughly 80% of them were singletons. The top ten clones comprise 8.6% of the sample. No antigen has been identified for these receptors. After more than nine days of culture, CD4+ T cells were isolated with the EasySep CD4+ T cell isolation kit. Specimen: CD4+ T cells from PBMCs cultured without peptide, collected before COVID-19 vaccination. The source of these receptors is a human donor who had a prior SARS-CoV-2 infection.

The chain recombines TRBV5-6 with TRBJ1-6; the D is unclear. Trimming removed 4 bases from V and 8 bases from J, with 10 bases in between. The CDR3 is 13 residues long. Looked up from germline, CDR1 is SGHDT and CDR2 is YYEEEE. The CDR3, as DNA: TGTGCCAGCAGCCTCCCTCAGGATTCACCCCTCCACTTT. Its protein product is CASSLPQDSPLHF.

This chain links TRBV19 with TRBJ1-1; 9 bases are shared with TRBD1. Trimming took 9 bases from V and 4 from J; bases not matched to a gene: 12. The germline gives CDR1 LNHDA, CDR2 SQIVND (reference sequence). This CDR3 is built from 15 residues. CDR3 amino acids: CASRGTGLLGTEAFF. CDR3 bases: TGTGCCAGCCGGGGGACAGGGCTTTTGGGCACTGAAGCTTTCTTT.

The CDR3 loop is CASSLGAITGTDTQYF. The CDR3 DNA reads TGTGCCAGCAGCTTAGGGGCAATCACGGGCACAGATACGCAGTATTTT. The chain is built from TRBV11-3 and TRBJ2-3, with D unclear. The V end was cut by 1 base, the J end by 1 base, with 12 bases between. This CDR3 contains 16 residues. Germline lookup yields CDR1 SGHNT and CDR2 YENEEA.

This clone was detected only once. The CDR3 loop is CAISERGALNTGELFF. The CDR3 coding sequence is TGTGCCATCAGTGAGAGGGGAGCTCTCAACACCGGGGAGCTGTTTTTT. The chain joins TRBV10-3 to TRBJ2-2; D may correspond to TRBD1 or TRBD2 (5 bases each). Trimming shortened V by 2 bases and J by 2 bases, and 12 bases separated the two germline ends. CDR1 and CDR2 (germline): ENHRY, SYGVKD. This CDR3 has 16 residues.

The chain couples TRBV3-1 (or the pseudogene TRBV3-2) to TRBJ1-1, with TRBD1 as a possible D gene (6 bases). CDR1 and CDR2 (germline): LGHDT, YNNKEL (reference sequence). The CDR3 is 15 residues long. The V and J ends lost 2 bases and 6 bases respectively, with 16 bases between them. The CDR3 coding sequence is TGTGCCAGCAGCCAACCACGTACAGGGATCGCTGAAGCTTTCTTT. As protein: CASSQPRTGIAEAFF.